The 2 T cell receptor beta chains listed next were all sequenced from one sample in a study of blood T cell repertoires in COVID-19. Using immunoSEQ multiplex PCR, the repertoire was profiled, and TCRdb retains in-frame clones only, with some absent. The sample includes 170,000 or so clones, 85% to 90% of them seen just once. Source material: peripheral blood. The receptors shown here come from a woman under 30 who had recovered from COVID-19.

The CDR3 sequence: CASSYGRATDTQYF. The CDR3 nucleotides read TGTGCCAGCAGTTACGGGAGGGCCACAGATACGCAGTATTTT. The chain uses TRBV6-2 or TRBV6-3 and TRBJ2-3; 7 bases map to TRBD2. Losses at the gene ends were 2 bases for V and 2 bases for J; bases not matched to a gene: 1. The V gene's germline CDR1 is MNHEY and CDR2 SVGEGT. This CDR3 contains 14 residues.

The gene calls are TRBV29-1 and TRBJ2-5; 8 nucleotides align to TRBD2. V lost 6 bases to trimming and J lost 4 bases; unmatched junction nucleotides: 10. Germline CDR1 is SQVTM and CDR2 is ANQGSEA. The CDR3 runs 14 residues. The CDR3, as DNA: TGCAGCGTCGCCGCGGGCGGGGGGCGAGAGACCCAGTACTTC. This translates into CSVAAGGGRETQYF.